What follows are 8 T cell receptor beta chains derived from one specimen sequenced in a study of T-cell reconstitution after alpha-beta-depleted transplantation in children. The TCRbeta library was prepared with unique molecular identifiers. TCRdb fed the PCR reads into MiXCR, producing one record per CDR3 protein. The top ten hold around 0.8% of the sample, which has 600,000 to 700,000 distinct CDR3 sequences, around 14% seen once. This sample comprised PBMCs, obtained before TCRalphabeta/CD19-depleted stem cell transplant. The source is a girl aged 2 to 10 with congenital amegakaryocytic thrombocytopenia, due to receive a stem cell transplant.

The rearrangement joins TRBV12-3 or TRBV12-4 to TRBJ2-5; 10 nucleotides line up with TRBD2. This CDR3 spans 14 amino acids. Losses at the gene ends were 6 bases for V and 3 bases for J; bases not matched to a gene: 4. The CDR3: CASRPSGSEETQYF. In DNA, the CDR3 is TGTGCCAGCAGACCTAGCGGGAGCGAAGAGACCCAGTACTTC.

In this sample, this clonotype turned up a few times. The CDR3 coding sequence is TGTGCCAGCAGTAACAACGAGTTAATAGCGGGAGGAGGGTTCTTC. It yields the protein CASSNNELIAGGGFF. The V and J genes are TRBV12-3 or TRBV12-4 and TRBJ2-1, with 10 bases aligning to TRBD2. Trimming at V came to 5 bases and at J to 15 bases, leaving 16 bases not matched to a gene. The CDR3 length is 15 residues.

This clonotype was detected ten times or more. This rearrangement joins TRBV7-6 to TRBJ2-1; D not resolved. The length of the CDR3 is 17 residues. The V end was cut by 0 bases, the J end by 0 bases, with 12 bases between. In germline, CDR1 is SGHVS, CDR2 FNYEAQ. CDR3 sequence: CASSLAGYPNSYNEQFF. The CDR3 bases are TGTGCCAGCAGCTTAGCAGGATATCCCAACTCCTACAATGAGCAGTTCTTC.

This clonotype has a count of ten or more. CDR3 sequence: CASSDLERISEQFF. CDR3 nucleotides: TGTGCCAGCAGTGACTTGGAACGGATATCTGAGCAGTTCTTC. The J gene is TRBJ2-1, the V gene TRBV6-2 or TRBV6-3; D gene ambiguous. Germline V gene data show CDR1 as MNHEY and CDR2 as SVGEGT. The germline V and J ends were trimmed by 5 bases and 9 bases, with 17 bases remaining between them. CDR3 length equals 14 residues.

This clonotype was detected many times. This chain links TRBV5-1 with TRBJ2-2; D possibly corresponds to TRBD2 (5 bases). The germline V gene encodes CDR1 SGHRS and CDR2 YFSETQ. This CDR3 is 15 amino acids long. V shed 1 base and J shed 5 bases, with 12 bases lying between them. In nucleotides, the CDR3 is TGCGCCAGCAGCTTGAGCACTAGTCAGACCGGGGAGCTGTTTTTT. It yields the protein CASSLSTSQTGELFF.

This clonotype turned up a few times. The chain is built from TRBV20-1 and TRBJ2-1, with TRBD2 as a possible D gene (5 bases). The CDR3 has 13 amino acids. The germline CDR1 and CDR2 sequences are DFQATT and SNEGSKA (reference sequence). The CDR3 DNA is TGCAGCCCTAGACTAACGGGCAACAATGAGCAGTTCTTC. It codes for CSPRLTGNNEQFF.

The chain links TRBV4-2 to TRBJ1-1; D uncertain. Trimming stripped 0 bases from V and 2 bases from J, with 7 bases between. The CDR3 contains 14 residues. Germline CDR1 reads LGHNA; CDR2 reads YNFKEQ. CDR3 sequence: CASSQEGLNTEAFF. CDR3 bases: TGTGCCAGCAGCCAAGAGGGTTTAAACACTGAAGCTTTCTTT.

This clonotype occurred a few times. The J gene is TRBJ2-1, the V gene TRBV6-1, with 13 bases matching TRBD2. The CDR3 is 13 residues long. CDR1 is MNHNS and CDR2 is SASEGT in the germline V gene. Trimming at V came to 7 bases and at J to 10 bases, leaving 4 bases not matched to a gene. CDR3 coding DNA: TGTGCCAGCATCGGACTAGCGGGAGAGGAGCAGTTCTTC. Its translation: CASIGLAGEEQFF.